This entry lists 26 T cell receptor beta chains sequenced from one sample in a study of cytomegalovirus exposure and HLA in healthy donors. The primer mix had 60 Vbeta and 13 Jbeta primers. Measured with immunoSEQ multiplex PCR; TCRdb has only the in-frame clones, and not every one. Of roughly 120,000 clones in the sample, 67% were seen once. The sequenced material came from PBMCs. The source is a man aged 18 to 29 in good health and CMV-seropositive.

This clone has only a few counts. The chain combines TRBV6-1 with TRBJ1-2; D is unclear. This CDR3 has 16 residues. V was shortened by 2 bases and J by 1 base, with 14 bases between the two germline ends. Germline values: CDR1 MNHNS, CDR2 SASEGT. As DNA, the CDR3 is TGTGCCAGCAGTGAACGCACAGCTAATATTAACTATGGCTACACCTTC. Its translation: CASSERTANINYGYTF.

This chain links TRBV7-8 with TRBJ1-1; 8 bases agree with TRBD1. The CDR3 runs 12 residues. Germline loops: CDR1 SGHVS, CDR2 FQNEAQ. Trimming cost V 5 bases and J 5 bases; bases outside gene matches: 1. The CDR3 DNA reads as TGTGCCAGCAGCCGACAGGGGACTGAAGCTTTCTTT. This sequence encodes CASSRQGTEAFF.

The rearrangement uses TRBV12-5 and TRBJ2-3; 12 bases match TRBD2. V lost 2 bases to trimming and J lost 2 bases; unmatched junction nucleotides: 5. CDR1 LGHNT and CDR2 FRNRAP come from the germline V gene. This CDR3 has 17 residues. The CDR3 is CASGLISSGGATDTQYF. The CDR3 DNA reads TGTGCTAGTGGTTTGATATCTAGCGGGGGGGCCACAGATACGCAGTATTTT.

The chain couples TRBV11-2 to TRBJ1-5; tentative D call: TRBD1 (6 bases). The CDR3 extends over 17 amino acids. Germline CDR1 reads SGHAT; CDR2 reads FQNNGV. Deletions cut 1 base from V and 5 bases from J, with 18 bases between. The CDR3, as DNA: TGTGCCAGCAGCTTAGGTTTCGGCGACAGGTCTGATCAGCCCCAGCATTTT. Encoded protein: CASSLGFGDRSDQPQHF.

The chain has TRBV10-2 and TRBJ2-2, with unresolved D. The V and J ends lost 4 bases and 1 base respectively, with 4 bases between them. The germline V gene encodes CDR1 WSHSY and CDR2 SAAADI. CDR3 length equals 13 residues. The CDR3 bases are TGCGCCAGCAGTGTTCGGAACACCGGGGAGCTGTTTTTT. Protein sequence: CASSVRNTGELFF.

The J gene is TRBJ2-1, the V gene TRBV19; perhaps TRBD1 as D (6 bases). V lost 6 bases to trimming and J lost 2 bases, with 8 bases between them. Germline assignment: CDR1 LNHDA and CDR2 SQIVND (reference sequence). The CDR3 is 13 residues long. CDR3 region: CASRDRPYNEQFF. Written as DNA, the CDR3 is TGTGCCAGTAGGGACAGACCCTACAATGAGCAGTTCTTC.

The J gene is TRBJ2-7, the V gene TRBV27; 10 bases fit TRBD1. The CDR3 runs to 18 residues. Per germline, CDR1 MNHEY and CDR2 SMNVEV (reference sequence). The ends lost 0 bases at V and 2 bases at J; junction bases unmatched: 10. The CDR3 DNA follows: TGTGCCAGCAGTTTATCGTGGACAGGGGGAATTCCCCCCTACGAGCAGTACTTC. This encodes CASSLSWTGGIPPYEQYF.

This clone was seen a handful of times. The J gene is TRBJ1-5, the V gene TRBV5-6; no definite D call. CDR1 is SGHDT and CDR2 is YYEEEE in the germline V gene. V lost 2 bases and J lost 1, with 4 bases in between. The CDR3 is 13 amino acids. The CDR3, as DNA: TGTGCCAGCAGCTTCCAAAGCAATCAGCCCCAGCATTTT. It codes for CASSFQSNQPQHF. Combining the CDR3 with reference TRBV5-6 and TRBJ1-5 gives the whole variable domain DAGVTQSPTHLIKTRGQQVTLRCSPKSGHDTVSWYQQALGQGPQFIFQYYEEEERQRGNFPDRFSGHQFPNYSSELNVNALLLGDSALYLCASSFQSNQPQHFGDGTRLSIL.

The CDR3 sequence: CASSLSGGSPLHF. Written as DNA, the CDR3 is TGTGCCAGCAGTTTATCGGGGGGTTCACCCCTCCACTTT. V usage is TRBV27 and J usage is TRBJ1-6; TRBD1 is a possible D gene (5 bases). Germline V gives CDR1 MNHEY, CDR2 SMNVEV (reference sequence). This CDR3 has 13 residues. Trimming removed 0 bases from V and 9 bases from J, with 6 bases in between.

This clone was counted between two and nine times. V usage is TRBV4-1 and J usage is TRBJ1-3; D may be TRBD1 (6 bases). V lost 0 bases, J lost 0 bases, and 9 bases lay in between. From germline, CDR1 is MGHRA and CDR2 YSYEKL. The CDR3 spans 16 residues. The CDR3, as DNA: TGCGCCAGCAGCCAAGAGAGGGGGTCCTCTGGAAACACCATATATTTT. Translated, it gives CASSQERGSSGNTIYF.

In nucleotides, the CDR3 is TGTGCCAGCAGTTGGGGACTAGCGTCCTACGAGCAGTACTTC. It codes for CASSWGLASYEQYF. The chain couples TRBV28 to TRBJ2-7, with 10 bases fitting TRBD2. Germline lookup yields CDR1 MDHEN and CDR2 SYDVKM. With V trimmed by 4 bases and J by 1 base, 1 base remained unmatched. This CDR3 is built from 14 residues.

The J gene is TRBJ2-5, the V gene TRBV5-6; D might be TRBD1 (5 bases). The J call may be in error: the DNA end matches TRBJ2-7 better. The germline CDR1 and CDR2 sequences are SGHDT and YYEEEE. This CDR3 region has 14 residues. The CDR3 DNA sequence: TGTGCCAGCAGCTTCTGGACAAGTCCCTACGAGCAGTACTTC. The encoded protein is CASSFWTSPYEQYF.

This clone was seen just once. This chain connects TRBV15 to TRBJ1-4; 9 bases line up with TRBD1. The CDR3 contains 15 residues. Germline-derived CDR1 and CDR2 are LNHNV and YYDKDF (reference sequence). Trimming at V came to 4 bases and at J to 7 bases, leaving 7 bases not matched to a gene. For the CDR3, the DNA is TGTGCCACCAGCATTTCGGGACAGGGAGGTGAAAAACTGTTTTTT. It translates to CATSISGQGGEKLFF.

This clone has only one observation. This rearrangement joins TRBV5-6 to TRBJ1-4, with D unresolved. The CDR3 has 13 residues. Trimming removed 3 bases at V and 5 bases at J, with 8 bases between. Looked up from germline, CDR1 is SGHDT and CDR2 is YYEEEE. DNA for the CDR3: TGTGCCAGCAGCTCTCAGGAAAATGAAAAACTGTTTTTT. Translation: CASSSQENEKLFF.

This clone has only a few counts. In DNA form, the CDR3 reads TGTGCCATCAGTCGTCAGGGTACCACAGATACGCAGTATTTT. Encoded protein: CAISRQGTTDTQYF. The V gene is TRBV10-3, the J gene TRBJ2-3; possible D gene TRBD1, 5 bases. Germline V lookup: CDR1 ENHRY, CDR2 SYGVKD. V lost 5 bases to trimming and J lost 2 bases, with 11 bases between them. The length of the CDR3 is 14 residues.

The chain carries TRBV30 and TRBJ1-1; 7 positions agree with TRBD1. This CDR3 has 14 residues. Germline trimming cut 4 bases from V and 0 bases from J; bases unmatched to any gene: 5. Germline V lookup: CDR1 GTSNPN, CDR2 SVGIG (reference sequence). The chain's CDR3 is CAWKRDSLNTEAFF. The DNA for the CDR3 is TGTGCCTGGAAAAGGGACAGCTTGAACACTGAAGCTTTCTTT.

A remark on this clone: The junction and the germline gene differ at one end; a read error may be behind it. The genes are TRBV7-9 and TRBJ2-7; weak D call: TRBD2 (5 bases). The germline CDR1 and CDR2 sequences are SEHNR and FQNEAQ (reference sequence). CDR3 size: 12 residues. The CDR3 sequence is CSSSLGAYEQYF. The CDR3 DNA reads as TGTTCCAGCAGCCTCGGGGCCTACGAGCAGTACTTC.

This chain links TRBV28 with TRBJ2-1, with 8 bases aligning to TRBD1. Germline loops: CDR1 MDHEN, CDR2 SYDVKM. The CDR3 has 14 amino acids. Losses at the gene ends were 6 bases for V and 7 bases for J; bases not matched to a gene: 8. The CDR3 DNA reads TGTGCCAGCAGCCACAGGGGGTCTAGAAATGAGCAGTTCTTC. This sequence encodes CASSHRGSRNEQFF.

The chain combines TRBV5-6 with TRBJ2-1, with TRBD2 as a possible D gene (6 bases). The CDR3 loop spans 14 amino acids. V lost 7 bases to trimming and J lost 0 bases, with 11 bases between them. Germline V CDR1 and CDR2: SGHDT, YYEEEE. CDR3 region: CASGRGFSYNEQFF. The DNA of the CDR3 is TGTGCCAGCGGGCGGGGCTTCTCCTACAATGAGCAGTTCTTC.

The chain has TRBV6-5 and TRBJ2-7, with TRBD1 as a possible D gene (5 bases). V shed 3 bases and J shed 7 bases, with 19 bases lying between them. Germline CDR1 MNHEY, CDR2 SVGAGI. This CDR3 has 15 residues. The CDR3 bases are TGTGCCAGCAGTTATTACGGCAGGGATGTCGGGGAGCAGTACTTC. Translation: CASSYYGRDVGEQYF.

The gene calls are TRBV6-5 and TRBJ2-2; maybe TRBD2 (6 bases). The germline V and J ends were trimmed by 0 bases and 4 bases, with 6 bases remaining between them. The CDR3 length is 14 residues. The germline gives CDR1 MNHEY, CDR2 SVGAGI. The CDR3 loop is CASSYSTSTGELFF. In DNA, the CDR3 is TGTGCCAGCAGTTACTCGACTAGCACCGGGGAGCTGTTTTTT.

This clone was counted once. V and J are TRBV27 and TRBJ2-5; 12 bases map to TRBD2. The CDR3 covers 13 residues. Trimming at V came to 6 bases and at J to 14 bases, leaving 10 bases not matched to a gene. The V gene's germline CDR1 is MNHEY and CDR2 SMNVEV (reference sequence). In nucleotides, the CDR3 is TGTGCCAGCAGGGATGGACTAGCGGGGCGCCCATACTTC. Protein sequence: CASRDGLAGRPYF.

J is TRBJ1-1 and V is TRBV19, with a possible D match to TRBD1 (6 bases). With 11 bases removed from V and 1 base from J, the gap between germline ends came to 14 bases. Per germline, CDR1 LNHDA and CDR2 SQIVND (reference sequence). This CDR3 spans 13 amino acids. CDR3 amino acids: CACRGATNTEAFF. The DNA of the CDR3 is TGTGCCTGCCGGGGGGCGACGAACACTGAAGCTTTCTTT.

This rearrangement joins TRBV1 to TRBJ2-3; the table's D call of TRBD2 was not tested on the DNA. TRBV1 is a pseudogene segment. This CDR3 region has 14 residues. The CDR3 sequence is CTSLAGGKTDTQYF. CDR3 bases: TGCACCAGCCTAGCGGGGGGGAAAACAGATACGCAGTATTTT.

The count of this clone is one. Here the CDR3 DNA reads TGCAGCGTGGATGCGACTAGCGGGGCGGAGACCCAGTACTTC. Its translation is CSVDATSGAETQYF. The V and J genes are TRBV29-1 and TRBJ2-5, with 11 nucleotides matching TRBD2. J was trimmed by 5 bases and V by 6 bases; bases with no gene match: 8. This CDR3 contains 14 residues. Germline assignment: CDR1 SQVTM and CDR2 ANQGSEA.

The chain couples TRBV19 to TRBJ1-5; D gene ambiguous. The CDR3 totals 15 residues. V was shortened by 5 bases and J by 0 bases, with 11 bases between the two germline ends. Germline CDR1 is LNHDA and CDR2 is SQIVND (reference sequence). The CDR3 is CASSWPQVSNQPQHF. The CDR3 DNA reads as TGTGCCAGTAGTTGGCCCCAGGTTAGCAATCAGCCCCAGCATTTT.